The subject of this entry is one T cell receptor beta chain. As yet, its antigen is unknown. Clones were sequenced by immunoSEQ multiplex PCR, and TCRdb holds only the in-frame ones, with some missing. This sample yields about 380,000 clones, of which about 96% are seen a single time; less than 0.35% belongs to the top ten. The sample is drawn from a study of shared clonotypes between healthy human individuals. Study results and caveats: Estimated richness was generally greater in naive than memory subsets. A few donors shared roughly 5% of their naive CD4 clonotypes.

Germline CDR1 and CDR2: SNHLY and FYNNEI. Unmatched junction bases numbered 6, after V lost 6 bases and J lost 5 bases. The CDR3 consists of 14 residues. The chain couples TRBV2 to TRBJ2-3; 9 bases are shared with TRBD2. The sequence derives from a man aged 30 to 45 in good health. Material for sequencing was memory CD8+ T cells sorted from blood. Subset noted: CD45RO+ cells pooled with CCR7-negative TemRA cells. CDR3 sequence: CASRNSGGEDTQYF. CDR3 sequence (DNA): TGTGCCAGCAGAAATAGCGGGGGTGAAGATACGCAGTATTTT.